This T cell receptor (beta chain) stems from a study of shared clonotypes between healthy human individuals. General study findings and limits: Generation probabilities of non-shared clonotypes were lower (relative to those shared by all four donors).

Sequencing was performed with immunoSEQ multiplex PCR; in TCRdb, only in-frame clones are kept and a portion is missing. This sample has some 2 million clones, with 90% to 95% found just once. Trimming removed 0 bases from V and 8 bases from J; junction bases left unmatched: 6. Germline V gene lookup returns CDR1 MNHEY and CDR2 SVGAGI. The CDR3 spans 14 residues. As regards this clone: The antigen remains unidentified.

Those who donated were healthy HIV-negative adults, with no recent acute infections or vaccinations reported. Each sample came from a Caucasian adult donor living in Nashville, Tennessee. Both subsets, CD45RA+ naive and CD45RA-negative memory, were split from the CD4+ cells. The source of this sequence is a man in his late teens or twenties in good health. V is TRBV6-5 and J is TRBJ1-2; 7 positions agree with TRBD1. Sequencing input: naive CD4+ T cells sorted from blood. As for subset: CD45RA+ positively selected. The CDR3 loop is CASSYSRQGVGYTF. The CDR3 DNA is TGTGCCAGCAGTTACTCGAGGCAGGGGGTCGGCTACACCTTC.